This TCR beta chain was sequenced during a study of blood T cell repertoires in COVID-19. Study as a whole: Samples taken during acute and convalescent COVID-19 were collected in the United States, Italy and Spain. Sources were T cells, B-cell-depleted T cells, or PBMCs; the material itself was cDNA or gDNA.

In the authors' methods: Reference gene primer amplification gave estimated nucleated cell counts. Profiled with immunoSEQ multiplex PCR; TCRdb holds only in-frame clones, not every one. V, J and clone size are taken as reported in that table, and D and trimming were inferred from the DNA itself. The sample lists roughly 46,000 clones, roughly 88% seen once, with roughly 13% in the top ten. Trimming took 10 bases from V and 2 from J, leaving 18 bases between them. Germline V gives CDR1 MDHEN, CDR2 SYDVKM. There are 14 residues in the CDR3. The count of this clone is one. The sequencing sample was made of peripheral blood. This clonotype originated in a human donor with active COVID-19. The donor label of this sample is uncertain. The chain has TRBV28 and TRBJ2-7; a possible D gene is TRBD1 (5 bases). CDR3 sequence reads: CATRQRHTTYEQYF. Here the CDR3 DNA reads TGTGCCACACGACAGAGACACACTACCTACGAGCAGTACTTC.